This is a list of T cell receptor beta chains from one sample in a study of T cells expressing NK-cell markers. One entry per CDR3 protein, without DNA, is what TCRdb gives after re-calling the 5' RACE reads. This repertoire includes 350,000 to 400,000 distinct CDR3 sequences. Sequenced input: blood T cells: a sorted CD56 or NKG2C T cell subset, CD4+ or CD8+ T cells, or bulk PBMC T cells (not recorded which). The receptor set was obtained from a woman aged 45-65 years in good health. CDR3s include the opening cysteine and the closing phenylalanine or tryptophan.

J,V,CDR3
TRBJ2-6,TRBV5-5,CASSPGAFSGANVLTF
TRBJ2-4,TRBV6-8,CASSSGQSLTSNIQYF
TRBJ2-2,TRBV20-1,CSGTSDTGELFF
TRBJ2-3,TRBV20-1,CSARPSGSVGTQYF
TRBJ2-2,TRBV20-1,CSARDLRGNTGELFF
TRBJ1-3,TRBV10-3,CAISAEISGNTIYF
TRBJ2-7,TRBV20-1,CSARDLAKLTQQYF
TRBJ2-3,TRBV13,CASSLGGRGMDTQYF
TRBJ2-1,TRBV7-2,CASSLAGMDLRQFF
TRBJ1-2,TRBV29-1,CSAPREGYGYTF
TRBJ2-2,TRBV7-6,CASSYHQTGTGSGELFF
TRBJ1-1,TRBV9,CASSARDRGEAFF
TRBJ2-1,TRBV7-8,CASSPPGDEQFF
TRBJ1-2,TRBV11-2,CASSSLRDRSLANYGYTF
TRBJ2-7,TRBV5-1,CASSYRALAEQYF
TRBJ1-1,TRBV29-1,CSDRRGNEAFF
TRBJ2-1,TRBV28,CASSPLAGAFGEQFF
TRBJ2-1,TRBV7-9,CASRSGGPHNEQFF
TRBJ2-4,TRBV6-5,CASSYIGTSGRNIQYF
TRBJ2-7,TRBV5-1,CASSPGVAGPSREQYF
TRBJ2-1,TRBV4-2,CASSQEVRQASGVIYEQFF
TRBJ2-1,TRBV5-8,CASSLGPVYNEQFF
TRBJ2-3,TRBV5-5,CASSSGTSYSDTQYF
TRBJ1-1,TRBV30,CAWSVTPWGEAFF
TRBJ2-3,TRBV5-1,CASSFNRDTDTQYF
TRBJ2-4,TRBV20-1,CSARGQKKNIQYF
TRBJ2-7,TRBV29-1,CSVASGSYEQYF
TRBJ2-2,TRBV6-2/TRBV6-3,CASSLRTGDVNTGELFF
TRBJ2-3,TRBV20-1,CSARSAFGGQVTDTQYF
TRBJ2-7,TRBV18,CASSPGQAAYEQYF
TRBJ1-1,TRBV20-1,CSARPGLQNTEAFF
TRBJ1-2,TRBV11-2,CASSSRRETDGYTF
TRBJ2-1,TRBV12-3/TRBV12-4,CASTRGQGGLASYNEQFF
TRBJ2-3,TRBV20-1,CSGSGRGDTDTQYF
TRBJ1-4,TRBV6-5,CASSHEGAEEKLFF
TRBJ1-2,TRBV10-2,CASSELPGTFYGYTF
TRBJ2-2,TRBV3-1,CASSHQGQNTGELFF
TRBJ2-2,TRBV4-1,CASSQDRLAGVPGELFF
TRBJ2-1,TRBV4-2,CASSQIRGGSYNEQFF
TRBJ1-1,TRBV4-1,CASSQILDTEAFF
TRBJ1-4,TRBV5-1,CASSLANLEGEKLFF
TRBJ2-1,TRBV14,CASSQEKRAGRAYNEQFF